What follows are 24 T cell receptor beta chains derived from one specimen sequenced in a study of low-dose radiotherapy and immunotherapy resistance in tumors. TRAV and TRBV primers primed cDNA for both TCRalpha and TCRbeta. PCR amplification of the TCRs was performed with Phusion for 20 PCR cycles, and it relied on a constant-region primer together with a V-primer adapter. TCRdb analysed the reads with MiXCR anew, one entry per CDR3 protein. The sample records under 20,000 distinct CDR3 sequences, under 80% being singletons. The receptors derive from a human donor with advanced metastatic prostate, ovarian, gallbladder or colorectal cancer (not recorded which). This table probably holds off-target reads from a library built for another chain.

The chain combines TRBV5-6 with TRBJ2-5; 8 bases match TRBD1. Germline lookup yields CDR1 SGHDT and CDR2 YYEEEE. CDR3 length: 13 amino acids. Germline trimming cut 6 bases from V and 2 bases from J; bases unmatched to any gene: 3. CDR3 region: CASTWDRQETQYF. Written as DNA, the CDR3 is TGTGCCAGCACCTGGGACAGGCAAGAGACCCAGTACTTC.

This CDR3 reads CASSTYDGQYF. CDR3 nucleotides: TGTGCCAGCAGCACCTACGACGGGCAGTACTTC. V and J are TRBV28 and TRBJ2-7; D is ambiguous. Trimming removed 6 bases from V and 9 bases from J, with 12 bases in between. The CDR3 has 11 residues. Germline loops: CDR1 MDHEN, CDR2 SYDVKM.

The chain employs TRBV19 and TRBJ2-4, with 11 positions matching TRBD2. The V and J ends lost 7 bases and 6 bases, in that order; junction bases with no gene match: 2. Germline V CDR1 and CDR2: LNHDA, SQIVND (reference sequence). This CDR3 contains 13 residues. For the CDR3, the DNA is TGTGCCAGTATCGGGACTAGCGGAAACATTCAGTACTTC. Its protein product is CASIGTSGNIQYF.

The rearrangement links TRBV20-1 to TRBJ2-4, with 8 bases aligning to TRBD2. V lost 2 bases and J lost 1; bases outside the gene matches: 7. The CDR3 covers 16 residues. CDR1 is DFQATT and CDR2 is SNEGSKA in the germline V gene (reference sequence). The CDR3 region has the DNA TGCAGTGCTAGATCCGGGACTAGATTTGCCAAAAACATTCAGTACTTC. This gives the protein CSARSGTRFAKNIQYF.

This clonotype appeared a few times. The chain recombines TRBV6-6 with TRBJ2-4; a possible D gene is TRBD1 (5 bases). This CDR3 is built from 13 residues. Trimming took 2 bases from V and 16 from J, leaving 18 bases between them. Germline CDR1 reads MNHNY; CDR2 reads SVGAGI (reference sequence). CDR3 nucleotides: TGTGCCAGCAGTTACGAGGCCCCGGACATTTGCTACTTC. As protein: CASSYEAPDICYF.

V usage is TRBV28 and J usage is TRBJ1-5; D is unresolved. The germline V gene encodes CDR1 MDHEN and CDR2 SYDVKM. The V and J ends lost 6 bases and 4 bases respectively, with 13 bases between them. The CDR3 contains 14 residues. CDR3 region: CASSISPNNQPQHF. The DNA for the CDR3 is TGTGCCAGCAGCATATCTCCAAATAATCAGCCCCAGCATTTT. Full variable domain (outside the CDR3, taken from reference TRBV28 and TRBJ1-5): DVKVTQSSRYLVKRTGEKVFLECVQDMDHENMFWYRQDPGLGLRLIYFSYDVKMKEKGDIPEGYSVSREKKERFSLILESASTNQTSMYLCASSISPNNQPQHFGDGTRLSIL.

V is TRBV6-2 or TRBV6-3 and J is TRBJ2-7, with TRBD1 matching 8 bases. This CDR3 region has 17 residues. J lost 6 bases, V lost 5 bases, and 18 bases had no gene match. CDR1 MNHEY and CDR2 SVGEGT come from the germline V gene. The CDR3 nucleotides read TGTGCCAGCAGTGAGTTGAGTCAGGGGGCGCGGTCTCGCGAGCAGTACTTC. It codes for CASSELSQGARSREQYF.

The CDR3 here is CARSADRGRPMNSPLHF. CDR3 in DNA: TGTGCCAGAAGCGCGGACAGGGGGCGACCGATGAATTCACCCCTCCACTTT. This chain uses TRBV5-3 with TRBJ1-6; 11 bases align to TRBD1. TRBV5-3 is an open reading frame, and its role is uncertain. This CDR3 contains 17 residues. Trimming at V came to 4 bases and at J to 7 bases, leaving 10 bases not matched to a gene.

The rearrangement uses TRBV2 and TRBJ1-2; TRBD1 is a possible D gene (6 bases). The CDR3 is made up of 11 amino acids. Germline V CDR1 and CDR2: SNHLY, FYNNEI. V was shortened by 7 bases and J by 4 bases, with 7 bases between the two germline ends. The CDR3 loop reads CASTQGYGYTF. In DNA form, the CDR3 reads TGTGCCAGCACACAGGGCTATGGCTACACCTTC.

Only a few counts were recorded for this clonotype. The J gene is TRBJ1-4, the V gene TRBV5-1; possible D gene TRBD1, 5 bases. CDR3 length equals 16 residues. Germline CDR1 and CDR2: SGHRS and YFSETQ. The V and J ends lost 0 bases and 2 bases respectively, with 11 bases between them. The CDR3 loop is CASSLVGGGTNEKLFF. The CDR3 nucleotides are TGCGCCAGCAGCTTGGTCGGGGGTGGTACTAATGAAAAACTGTTTTTT.

This chain joins TRBV28 and TRBJ2-7; D remains unclear. Germline values: CDR1 MDHEN, CDR2 SYDVKM. This CDR3 spans 11 amino acids. With 5 bases removed from V and 4 bases from J, the gap between germline ends came to 6 bases. CDR3 sequence reads: CASSHIYEQYF. The CDR3 DNA reads TGTGCCAGCAGTCATATATACGAGCAGTACTTC.

V usage is TRBV6-6 and J usage is TRBJ2-3, with D possibly TRBD1 on 6 matching bases. CDR3 length: 13 residues. The V end was cut by 8 bases, the J end by 1 base, with 10 bases between. Germline CDR1 reads MNHNY; CDR2 reads SVGAGI (reference sequence). CDR3 sequence: CASGTSGTDTQYF. The CDR3 region has the DNA TGTGCCAGCGGGACATCTGGCACAGATACGCAGTATTTT.

The genes are TRBV24-1 and TRBJ2-3; D possibly corresponds to TRBD2 (5 bases). The CDR3 extends over 13 amino acids. V was clipped by 5 bases and J by 2 bases, with 7 bases between them. CDR1 is KGHDR and CDR2 is SFDVKD in the germline V gene. The CDR3 nucleotides read TGTGCCACCAGTGGCGGGTTCACAGATACGCAGTATTTT. Translated: CATSGGFTDTQYF.

This clonotype appeared once. This rearrangement joins TRBV2 to TRBJ2-7, with TRBD2 identical over 10 bases. This CDR3 is 16 amino acids long. The V gene end was trimmed by 6 bases and the J gene end by 3 bases; junction bases not matched to a gene: 11. Germline CDR1 reads SNHLY; CDR2 reads FYNNEI. The DNA of the CDR3 is TGTGCCAGCAGCTCCGGTCTAGCGGGAGCGAGCTACGAGCAGTACTTC. Its protein product is CASSSGLAGASYEQYF.

The gene calls are TRBV6-2 or TRBV6-3 and TRBJ2-3; D is unclear. Germline assignment: CDR1 MNHEY and CDR2 SVGEGT. The CDR3 spans 19 residues. Trimming shortened V by 1 base and J by 4 bases, and 24 bases separated the two germline ends. The chain's CDR3 is CASSYLDVGRTVYSDTQYF. For the CDR3, the DNA is TGTGCCAGCAGTTACTTAGATGTCGGTCGGACGGTATACTCAGATACGCAGTATTTT.

The chain has TRBV6-6 and TRBJ2-3; no reliable D call. Per germline, CDR1 MNHNY and CDR2 SVGAGI (reference sequence). The V gene lost 2 bases and the J gene lost 3 bases, with 6 bases spanning the gap. The CDR3 covers 13 residues. CDR3 loop: CASSYAVTDTQYF. The CDR3 DNA reads TGTGCCAGCAGTTACGCGGTAACAGATACGCAGTATTTT.

The chain combines TRBV11-2 with TRBJ1-1; possible D gene TRBD1, 5 bases. Trimming cost V 1 base and J 2 bases, with 8 bases left between them. The germline V gene has CDR1 SGHAT and CDR2 FQNNGV. This CDR3 has 14 amino acids. CDR3 DNA sequence: TGTGCCAGCAGCTTAGTGAGGGGAAACACTGAAGCTTTCTTT. Translating it yields CASSLVRGNTEAFF.

This rearrangement joins TRBV29-1 to TRBJ2-7; 14 bases are shared with TRBD2. CDR3 length: 15 residues. J gave up 2 bases and V 4 bases, and 4 bases lay outside the gene matches. Germline lookup yields CDR1 SQVTM and CDR2 ANQGSEA. The CDR3 DNA reads as TGCAGCGTTGTCGGGACTAGCGGGAGTGCCTACGAGCAGTACTTC. This encodes CSVVGTSGSAYEQYF.

This clonotype was observed a handful of times. The chain combines TRBV7-2 with TRBJ2-1; no firm D call. The length of the CDR3 is 13 residues. Germline V lookup: CDR1 SGHTA, CDR2 FQGNSA. With 2 bases removed from V and 10 bases from J, the gap between germline ends came to 12 bases. The CDR3 DNA reads as TGTGCCAGCAGCTTACGGATCAATTTGGAGCAGTTCTTC. It encodes CASSLRINLEQFF.

This clonotype was observed a single time. The V call is TRBV5-4, the J call TRBJ1-1; perhaps TRBD1 as D (6 bases). Trimming removed 3 bases at V and 1 base at J, with 16 bases between. The CDR3 totals 16 residues. The germline gives CDR1 SGHNT, CDR2 YYREEE (reference sequence). This CDR3 reads CASSSPIGGPNTEAFF. In DNA form, the CDR3 reads TGTGCCAGCAGCTCCCCCATCGGGGGCCCGAACACTGAAGCTTTCTTT. Complete variable domain (other parts from reference TRBV5-4 and TRBJ1-1): ETGVTQSPTHLIKTRGQQVTLRCSSQSGHNTVSWYQQALGQGPQFIFQYYREEENGRGNFPPRFSGLQFPNYSSELNVNALELDDSALYLCASSSPIGGPNTEAFFGQGTRLTVV.

This clonotype turned up a few times. V is TRBV11-2 and J is TRBJ2-4; perhaps TRBD2 as D (6 bases). There are 16 residues in the CDR3. Germline V gene sequence: CDR1 SGHAT, CDR2 FQNNGV. Trimming stripped 5 bases from V and 0 bases from J, with 14 bases between. In nucleotides, the CDR3 is TGTGCCAGCAGCCCTGGGGCCGGGGGAGCCAAAAACATTCAGTACTTC. It encodes CASSPGAGGAKNIQYF.

The gene calls are TRBV12-3 or TRBV12-4 and TRBJ1-6; 7 bases are a match to TRBD1. CDR3 length: 16 residues. V was clipped by 3 bases and J by 9 bases; unmatched bases: 11. This chain's CDR3 is CASSFWGVTGSSPLHF. In nucleotides, the CDR3 is TGTGCCAGCAGTTTTTGGGGTGTGACAGGGAGTTCACCCCTCCACTTT.

The chain uses TRBV28 and TRBJ2-3; D is unclear. The V gene lost 3 bases and the J gene lost 2 bases, with 6 bases spanning the gap. CDR1 and CDR2 from the germline V gene are MDHEN and SYDVKM. The CDR3 spans 13 residues. The CDR3 spells CASSFGATDTQYF. The CDR3 DNA reads as TGTGCCAGCAGTTTTGGAGCCACAGATACGCAGTATTTT.

This clonotype has a single count. The V and J genes are TRBV18 and TRBJ1-5, with a tentative D call TRBD1 (5 bases). The V gene's germline CDR1 is KGHSH and CDR2 LQKENI. V lost 3 bases, J lost 3 bases, and 9 bases lay in between. The CDR3 consists of 14 residues. The DNA of the CDR3 is TGTGCCAGCTCACCCGGGGGTGACAATCAGCCCCAGCATTTT. Residues: CASSPGGDNQPQHF.